A selection of T cell receptor beta chains follows, all from one sample in a study of blood T cell repertoires in COVID-19. The data were produced by immunoSEQ multiplex PCR, yet TCRdb's version contains in-frame clones alone and is incomplete. The sample shows a few hundred thousand clones, around 86% of them seen only once. Sequencing was done on a sample of PBMCs or T cells enriched from blood (not recorded which). These receptors came from a man aged 35 to 55 who had recovered from COVID-19. Both conserved end residues are part of each CDR3. Fields, in order: V gene, J gene, D gene, clone size, CDR3 DNA, CDR3 protein. The D gene is left open where the match is weak. Only part of the rows carry a size: once, few, many, or a class if the clone is expanded.

>TRBV27|TRBJ1-5|-|-
TGTGCCAGCAGGAAAATGGGGGGGGGCAATCAGCCCCAGCATTTT
CASRKMGGGNQPQHF
>TRBV10-3|TRBJ1-4|TRBD1|-
TGTGCCATCAGTGGGGGGACAGGGCGGGAGGAAAAACTGTTTTTT
CAISGGTGREEKLFF
>TRBV10-1|TRBJ1-5|-|-
TGCGCCAGCAGGGCCAATCAGCCCCAGCATTTT
CASRANQPQHF
>TRBV27|TRBJ1-5|TRBD1|-
TGTGCCAGCAAGGGGACAGGGGTAGGCAATCAGCCCCAGCATTTT
CASKGTGVGNQPQHF
>TRBV27|TRBJ2-7|TRBD2|-
TGTGCCAGCACCGCCGGGACTAGGGTCCACGAGCAGTACTTC
CASTAGTRVHEQYF
>TRBV7-9|TRBJ1-2|-|-
TGTGCCAGCAGCTTAGAGACAGAAGTCCATGGCTACACCTTC
CASSLETEVHGYTF
>TRBV19|TRBJ2-1|-|-
TGTGCCAGTAGTGCCCAGCGTTACAATGAGCAGTTCTTC
CASSAQRYNEQFF
>TRBV7-9|TRBJ2-3|-|-
TGTGCCAGCAGCCCAGCTAGCGTATCCACAGATACGCAGTATTTT
CASSPASVSTDTQYF
>TRBV19|TRBJ2-1|TRBD1|once
TGTGCCAGTACCCCAACCAGGGACAGAAACAATGAGCAGTTCTTC
CASTPTRDRNNEQFF
>TRBV2|TRBJ2-7|-|-
TGTGCCGGCGCGGGGCTCTACGAGCAGTACTTC
CAGAGLYEQYF
>TRBV28|TRBJ1-5|TRBD1|-
TGTGCCAGCGTTGACAGGGGATTGTATCAGCCCCAGCATTTT
CASVDRGLYQPQHF
>TRBV20-1|TRBJ2-3|-|-
TGCGGTTCGGTATCTGTAGAGACGCAGTATTTT
CGSVSVETQYF
>TRBV2|TRBJ2-5|-|once
TGTGCCAGCAGTGGTACCCAGGGCCGTCAAGAGACCCAGTACTTC
CASSGTQGRQETQYF
>TRBV19|TRBJ2-1|TRBD1|once
TGTGCCAGTAGTCAAGACAGGGGTGCCTACAATGAGCAGTTCTTC
CASSQDRGAYNEQFF
>TRBV9|TRBJ2-3|TRBD2|-
TGTGCCAGCAGCGTAGGACTAGCGGGAGTGGGGGATACGCAGTATTTT
CASSVGLAGVGDTQYF
>TRBV11-2|TRBJ2-3|TRBD2|-
TGTGCCAGCAGCTTAGTACCCGGGGGGGATCTGGATACGCAGTATTTT
CASSLVPGGDLDTQYF
>TRBV6-1|TRBJ1-4|TRBD1|-
TGTGCCAGCAGTGAATTGGGGACAGGGAATGAAAAACTGTTTTTT
CASSELGTGNEKLFF
>TRBV5-5|TRBJ1-4|TRBD1|-
TGTGCCAGCAGCTTGGCCCCGGGACAGAGGGATGAAAAACTGTTTTTT
CASSLAPGQRDEKLFF
>TRBV5-4|TRBJ2-1|-|-
TGTGCCAGCAGCTTCAGCCGGGGGGCAGTGGGATACAATGAGCAGTTCTTC
CASSFSRGAVGYNEQFF
>TRBV18|TRBJ1-2|-|-
TGTGCCAGCTCACCATTGCAGGGGCTCCAAAACTATGGCTACACCTTC
CASSPLQGLQNYGYTF
>TRBV19|TRBJ1-5|-|-
TGTGCCAGTAGCCCCGGGGGTGTGATGTTGGGCAATCAGCCCCAGCATTTT
CASSPGGVMLGNQPQHF
>TRBV27|TRBJ1-5|TRBD1|-
TGTGCCAGCAGTCGCCGGACAGGAGGGCCCCAGCCCCAGCATTTT
CASSRRTGGPQPQHF
>TRBV7-6|TRBJ2-2|TRBD1|-
TGTGCCAGCAGCCTCCGGGACAGGGTAAACACCGGGGAGCTGTTTTTT
CASSLRDRVNTGELFF
>TRBV6-5|TRBJ1-3|TRBD1|-
TGTGCCAACGGACAGGGAGACTACACCATATATTTT
CANGQGDYTIYF
>TRBV5-1|TRBJ2-1|-|-
TGCGCCAGCAGCTTGGTCTTAAGCGCCGATGAGCAGTTCTTC
CASSLVLSADEQFF
>TRBV9|TRBJ2-2|-|-
TGTGCCAGCAGCGTAGCTGCAGGGGCCAACACCGGGGAGCTGTTTTTT
CASSVAAGANTGELFF
>TRBV9|TRBJ1-1|-|-
TGTGCCAGCAGCGTAGTCAGGGGGAACACTGAAGCTTTCTTT
CASSVVRGNTEAFF
>TRBV6-2/TRBV6-3|TRBJ1-4|-|-
TGTGCCAGCAGCCCCCTGACAGCCATCAATGAAAAACTGTTTTTT
CASSPLTAINEKLFF
>TRBV7-2|TRBJ1-1|-|-
TGTGCCAGCAGCTCGGGTTTCATGAACACTGAAGCTTTCTTT
CASSSGFMNTEAFF
>TRBV10-1|TRBJ2-2|-|-
TGCGCCAGAGGGACACGAGGGCTCAGGGAGCTGTTTTTT
CARGTRGLRELFF
>TRBV6-6|TRBJ2-2|TRBD2|-
TGTGCCAGCACCATGACTAGCGGTTCTTTTACCGGGGAGCTGTTTTTT
CASTMTSGSFTGELFF
>TRBV30|TRBJ2-6|TRBD1|-
TGTGCCTGGAGTGTACGGCAGGGGGCGCAGGTAGCAGCTGGGGCCAACGTCCTGACTTTC
CAWSVRQGAQVAAGANVLTF
>TRBV7-3|TRBJ1-1|TRBD1|few
TGTGCCAGCAGCCCAGGGACAGCGAACACTGAAGCTTTCTTT
CASSPGTANTEAFF
>TRBV9|TRBJ1-2|TRBD1|-
TGTGCCAGCAGCCCGCGGACAGGCTATGGCTACACCTTC
CASSPRTGYGYTF
>TRBV7-3|TRBJ2-7|TRBD2|-
TGTGCCAGCAGCTTAGCGGGGGGGGACCACGAGCAGTACTTC
CASSLAGGDHEQYF
>TRBV7-2|TRBJ2-7|-|-
TGTGCCAGCAGCTTTACAGGTGCTGGGTCTAACGAGCAGTACTTC
CASSFTGAGSNEQYF
>TRBV9|TRBJ2-3|TRBD1|-
TGTGCCAGCAGTTTAGTCAGGGACAGACCCACAGATACGCAGTATTTT
CASSLVRDRPTDTQYF
>TRBV5-6|TRBJ1-2|TRBD1|-
TGTGCCAGCAGCCTTGTGACAGGGAAAAACTATGGCTACACCTTC
CASSLVTGKNYGYTF
>TRBV5-1|TRBJ2-3|TRBD1|-
TGCGCCAGCAACAGGGGTGGCACAGATACGCAGTATTTT
CASNRGGTDTQYF
>TRBV19|TRBJ2-3|TRBD1|-
TGTGCCAGTAGTATCGGGACAGCTGGGGCTACAGATACGCAGTATTTT
CASSIGTAGATDTQYF
>TRBV28|TRBJ2-7|TRBD1|-
TGTGCCAGCAGGACAGGGGCTCTCTCCTACGAGCAGTACTTC
CASRTGALSYEQYF
>TRBV6-5|TRBJ1-5|TRBD1|-
TGTGCCAGCAGAGTGGACCAGGGGGCTCAGCCCCAGCATTTT
CASRVDQGAQPQHF
>TRBV4-3|TRBJ1-1|-|-
TGCGCCAGCAGCCAAGATAGGCAGCGGACGAGGGACACTGAAGCTTTCTTT
CASSQDRQRTRDTEAFF
>TRBV7-6|TRBJ2-5|TRBD1|-
TGTGCCAGCAGCTTGTCAACCGGGACAGGGGGATTTGAGACCCAGTACTTC
CASSLSTGTGGFETQYF
>TRBV4-1|TRBJ2-1|TRBD1|-
TGCGCCAGCAGCCAAGGCATCCCGGGACAGTCCTACAATGAGCAGTTCTTC
CASSQGIPGQSYNEQFF
>TRBV2|TRBJ2-5|TRBD2|-
TGTGCCAGCAGTGAACGAGCGGGGGCCACGAGGACCCAGTACTTC
CASSERAGATRTQYF
>TRBV30|TRBJ1-3|TRBD1|-
TGTGCCTGGAGTGTAGAGGGGGCGCGGGGAAACACCATATATTTT
CAWSVEGARGNTIYF
>TRBV4-1|TRBJ2-3|TRBD1|once
TGCGCCAGCAGCCAAATAGACAGGGGGAAAGATACGCAGTATTTT
CASSQIDRGKDTQYF
>TRBV28|TRBJ1-2|-|-
TGTGCCAGCCGGGACACACTTAACTATGGCTACACCTTC
CASRDTLNYGYTF